The sequence of this TCR beta chain was determined in a study of CXCR3-negative and CXCR3-positive naive CD8 T cells. Study-wide points: Naive CXCR3-negative and CXCR3-positive cells had similar TRBV-TRBJ usage; memory differed.

About this clonotype: Its antigen remains unknown.

This CDR3 spans 14 amino acids. Carrying UMI labels, the TRB cDNA libraries were prepared through 5' RACE. TCRdb derives one entry per CDR3 protein from the 5' RACE reads, leaving out DNA. The sample has approximately 45,000 distinct CDR3 sequences. The receptor's source is a human donor in good health. Some clones in this sample may be carry-over from other donors' samples. J is TRBJ1-2 and V is TRBV12-3 or TRBV12-4; checking the TCRdb D call of TRBD1 is not possible without DNA. Sequenced material: memory CD8+ T cells from blood. This chain's CDR3 is CASSSGPRDYGYTF.